These 5 T cell receptor beta chains originate from one sample sequenced in a study of blood T cell repertoires in COVID-19. Method: immunoSEQ multiplex PCR; TCRdb's copy keeps in-frame clones and lacks some. Seen here are 200,000 to 250,000 clones, 89% observed once, and the top ten hold 6.5%. The sample taken for sequencing was peripheral blood. Receptors originate from a man aged 55 to 70 who had recovered from COVID-19.

This clone was recorded only once. The chain recombines TRBV29-1 with TRBJ1-5; possible D gene TRBD1, 5 bases. Germline lookup yields CDR1 SQVTM and CDR2 ANQGSEA. This CDR3 is built from 14 residues. Trimming took off 5 bases at V and 0 bases at J, with 11 bases between the two ends. CDR3: CSVLDSYSNQPQHF. In DNA, the CDR3 is TGCAGCGTTCTAGACAGTTATAGCAATCAGCCCCAGCATTTT.

CDR3 sequence: CASSVQVEGNTEAFF. CDR3 DNA: TGTGCCAGCAGCGTTCAGGTGGAGGGGAACACTGAAGCTTTCTTT. The chain recombines TRBV9 with TRBJ1-1, with unresolved D. Germline loops: CDR1 SGDLS, CDR2 YYNGEE. V was clipped by 2 bases and J by 1 base, with 12 bases between them. CDR3 size: 15 residues.

The chain recombines TRBV7-9 with TRBJ1-2, with a possible D match to TRBD1 (5 bases). Germline CDR1 and CDR2: SEHNR and FQNEAQ (reference sequence). The length of the CDR3 is 15 residues. Trimming shortened V by 4 bases and J by 8 bases, and 20 bases separated the two germline ends. In DNA, the CDR3 is TGTGCCAGCAGCTCCCCAGGGTTATTCGGGGGAGGCTACACCTTC. Amino acid sequence: CASSSPGLFGGGYTF.

The V call is TRBV19, the J call TRBJ1-5; tentative D call: TRBD1 (5 bases). V was pared by 2 bases and J by 1 base, with 12 bases between. Germline V CDR1 and CDR2: LNHDA, SQIVND (reference sequence). The CDR3 extends over 16 amino acids. CDR3 in DNA: TGTGCCAGTAGTATACAGGGAGGATGGAGCAATCAGCCCCAGCATTTT. Amino acids: CASSIQGGWSNQPQHF.

The V gene is TRBV4-2, the J gene TRBJ1-3; the D is unclear. Germline-derived CDR1 and CDR2 are LGHNA and YNFKEQ. The CDR3 contains 15 residues. Between the trimmed V and J ends, which lost 4 bases and 0 bases, there was a span of 10 bases. The CDR3 coding sequence is TGTGCCAGCAGCCCGCGGGGATTCTCTGGAAACACCATATATTTT. As protein: CASSPRGFSGNTIYF.